Below, 23 T cell receptor beta chains from the same sample are listed, as sequenced in a study of Ad26.COV2.S vaccination and SARS-CoV-2 variants. Treatment reported: approximately 18 received Ad26.COV2.S at low or high dose, single or two shots; several received placebo; per-sample allocation not given. Sampling occurred on day 63 after the first vaccine or placebo injection. TCRdb's table, derived via immunoSEQ multiplex PCR, lists solely in-frame clones and lacks some. The data contain a few hundred thousand clones, 80% to 95% of them singletons. Sequences were derived from peripheral blood, sampled in a trial of Ad26.COV2.S vaccine versus placebo. These receptors all come from a person aged 18-65 years who received the Ad26.COV2.S COVID-19 vaccine or a placebo.

The count of this clone is one. The V gene is TRBV10-3, the J gene TRBJ2-1; 8 positions match TRBD2. The CDR3 length is 16 residues. With V trimmed by 0 bases and J by 5 bases, 6 bases remained unmatched. Germline loops: CDR1 ENHRY, CDR2 SYGVKD. The chain's CDR3 is CAISESESLADNEQFF. The CDR3 DNA reads as TGTGCCATCAGTGAGTCGGAATCACTAGCGGACAATGAGCAGTTCTTC.

The rearrangement uses TRBV5-5 and TRBJ2-7; D possibly corresponds to TRBD2 (5 bases). This CDR3 region has 14 residues. CDR1 is SGHKS, CDR2 YYEKEE, per germline (reference sequence). V lost 0 bases and J lost 4, with 11 bases in between. DNA for the CDR3: TGTGCCAGCAGCTTGGGGGAGACATCGTACGAGCAGTACTTC. This translates into CASSLGETSYEQYF. Looking up the rest from reference TRBV5-5 and TRBJ2-7 gives the full variable domain: DAGVTQSPTHLIKTRGQQVTLRCSPISGHKSVSWYQQVLGQGPQFIFQYYEKEERGRGNFPDRFSARQFPNYSSELNVNALLLGDSALYLCASSLGETSYEQYFGPGTRLTVT.

The chain has TRBV19 and TRBJ2-1; D may match TRBD1 or TRBD2 (5 bases each). CDR1 and CDR2 (germline): LNHDA, SQIVND (reference sequence). The V end lost 1 base, the J end lost 4 bases, and 11 bases lay between the germline ends. This CDR3 contains 15 residues. CDR3 sequence reads: CASSIVGTAYNEQFF. DNA for the CDR3: TGTGCCAGTAGTATAGTAGGGACGGCATACAATGAGCAGTTCTTC.

A single count supports this clone. This chain connects TRBV19 to TRBJ2-1; 8 nucleotides match TRBD2. The V and J ends lost 3 bases and 0 bases, in that order; junction bases with no gene match: 7. In germline, CDR1 is LNHDA, CDR2 SQIVND (reference sequence). This CDR3 spans 17 amino acids. The CDR3 sequence is CASSILRLASSYNEQFF. The CDR3 region has the DNA TGTGCCAGTAGTATCCTCCGACTAGCGAGCTCCTACAATGAGCAGTTCTTC.

CDR3 protein: CASSSHSGRGTDTQYF. CDR3 nucleotides: TGTGCCAGCAGTTCCCATAGCGGGAGGGGCACAGATACGCAGTATTTT. V and J are TRBV6-6 and TRBJ2-3, with 11 nucleotides matching TRBD2. V trimming: 4 bases; J trimming: 1 base; junction bases outside the gene matches: 4. This CDR3 comprises 16 residues. The germline V gene has CDR1 MNHNY and CDR2 SVGAGI (reference sequence).

In DNA form, the CDR3 reads TGTGCCAGCAGTTACACGGTAACGGGGGAGCTGTTTTTT. Its protein product is CASSYTVTGELFF. The chain recombines TRBV6-6 with TRBJ2-2, with D unresolved. V gave up 2 bases and J gave up 8 bases, with 9 bases separating them. This CDR3 contains 13 residues. CDR1 MNHNY and CDR2 SVGAGI come from the germline V gene (reference sequence).

The chain has TRBV7-9 and TRBJ2-1; D may correspond to TRBD1 or TRBD2 (5 bases each). V lost 8 bases to trimming and J lost 8 bases, with 19 bases between them. Germline values: CDR1 SEHNR, CDR2 FQNEAQ (reference sequence). This CDR3 has 14 amino acids. The CDR3 here is CASRLGTKQDEQFF. The CDR3 nucleotides are TGTGCCAGCCGGCTGGGGACGAAGCAGGATGAGCAGTTCTTC.

The chain combines TRBV9 with TRBJ2-1; D tentatively fits TRBD1 or TRBD2 (5 bases each). Germline CDR1 SGDLS, CDR2 YYNGEE. With 0 bases removed from V and 2 bases from J, the gap between germline ends came to 9 bases. The CDR3 contains 15 residues. CDR3 protein: CASSVGGRTYNEQFF. CDR3 nucleotide sequence: TGTGCCAGCAGCGTAGGGGGGAGAACCTACAATGAGCAGTTCTTC. Together with reference TRBV9 and TRBJ2-1, the CDR3 gives the full variable domain: DSGVTQTPKHLITATGQRVTLRCSPRSGDLSVYWYQQSLDQGLQFLIQYYNGEERAKGNILERFSAQQFPDLHSELNLSSLELGDSALYFCASSVGGRTYNEQFFGPGTRLTVL.

The V and J genes are TRBV4-3 and TRBJ1-1, with D perhaps TRBD1 (6 bases). V gave up 0 bases and J gave up 4 bases, with 12 bases separating them. The V gene's germline CDR1 is LGHNA and CDR2 YSLEER. CDR3 length equals 15 residues. The CDR3 protein is CASSQDPGAVTEAFF. The CDR3 nucleotides read TGCGCCAGCAGCCAAGATCCAGGGGCGGTCACTGAAGCTTTCTTT.

The chain uses TRBV19 and TRBJ2-1; either TRBD1 or TRBD2 may supply D (5 bases each). Germline lookup yields CDR1 LNHDA and CDR2 SQIVND (reference sequence). V lost 7 bases and J 3 bases, leaving 16 bases between the germline ends. The CDR3 is made up of 15 amino acids. In DNA form, the CDR3 reads TGTGCCAGTAACCCCGGGACGGCGAACTACAATGAGCAGTTCTTC. Protein sequence: CASNPGTANYNEQFF.

The CDR3 nucleotides are TGTGCCAGCACCGGCGTAGACAGTAGTAATGAAAAACTGTTTTTT. It is translated as CASTGVDSSNEKLFF. The chain joins TRBV28 to TRBJ1-4, with D tentatively TRBD1 (5 bases). The CDR3 loop spans 15 amino acids. Trimming removed 7 bases from V and 4 bases from J, with 16 bases in between. The germline gives CDR1 MDHEN, CDR2 SYDVKM.

The genes are TRBV25-1 and TRBJ1-5; D gene unclear. Looked up from germline, CDR1 is MGHDK and CDR2 is SYGVNS. Trimming shortened V by 1 base and J by 3 bases, and 7 bases separated the two germline ends. The CDR3 covers 14 residues. In DNA, the CDR3 is TGTGCCAGCAGTGAATTGATTGTCAATCAGCCCCAGCATTTT. This translates into CASSELIVNQPQHF.

This clone was seen once. The chain couples TRBV9 to TRBJ2-3; no reliable D call. Germline V lookup: CDR1 SGDLS, CDR2 YYNGEE. The CDR3 has 14 amino acids. Trimming removed 0 bases at V and 1 base at J, with 6 bases between. CDR3 residues: CASSVAQGTDTQYF. The CDR3 nucleotides read TGTGCCAGCAGCGTAGCCCAGGGCACAGATACGCAGTATTTT.

The gene calls are TRBV5-1 and TRBJ1-3; no clear D gene. This CDR3 is built from 17 residues. From germline, CDR1 is SGHRS and CDR2 YFSETQ. V lost 3 bases and J 0 bases, leaving 16 bases between the germline ends. The CDR3 DNA sequence: TGCGCCAGCAGCTCCGAAGAATGGGGAAACTCTGGAAACACCATATATTTT. Its translation: CASSSEEWGNSGNTIYF. Based on the CDR3 plus reference TRBV5-1 and TRBJ1-3, the full variable domain is KAGVTQTPRYLIKTRGQQVTLSCSPISGHRSVSWYQQTPGQGLQFLFEYFSETQRNKGNFPGRFSGRQFSNSRSEMNVSTLELGDSALYLCASSSEEWGNSGNTIYFGEGSWLTVV.

The V call is TRBV27, the J call TRBJ2-1, with 9 positions matching TRBD2. The length of the CDR3 is 16 residues. Germline V lookup: CDR1 MNHEY, CDR2 SMNVEV (reference sequence). V shed 4 bases and J 4 bases; nucleotides not matched to a gene: 8. The CDR3 sequence: CASSSLSGRSYNEQFF. CDR3 DNA: TGTGCCAGCAGTTCCCTGAGCGGGAGGTCGTACAATGAGCAGTTCTTC.

This rearrangement joins TRBV5-1 to TRBJ1-3; TRBD1 might be the D (6 bases). The germline CDR1 and CDR2 sequences are SGHRS and YFSETQ. V was cut by 4 bases and J by 4 bases, with 9 bases left in between. This CDR3 comprises 13 residues. In DNA form, the CDR3 reads TGCGCCAGCAGCACGGGACAAGGAAACACCATATATTTT. Encoded protein: CASSTGQGNTIYF.

This chain joins TRBV28 and TRBJ1-2; no firm D call. Trimming stripped 1 base from V and 5 bases from J, with 8 bases between. This CDR3 is built from 13 residues. Germline V lookup: CDR1 MDHEN, CDR2 SYDVKM. CDR3 sequence: CASSLLSWYGYTF. The CDR3 DNA reads as TGTGCCAGCAGTTTATTGAGCTGGTATGGCTACACCTTC.

The chain links TRBV20-1 to TRBJ1-1; unclear D gene. Looked up from germline, CDR1 is DFQATT and CDR2 is SNEGSKA (reference sequence). The CDR3 has 10 residues. Deletions cut 6 bases from V and 10 bases from J, with 12 bases between. The CDR3 spells CSAPVVGAFF. CDR3 in DNA: TGCAGTGCCCCCGTGGTCGGAGCTTTCTTT.

The table lists this clone with a few counts. The rearrangement links TRBV7-2 to TRBJ2-1; 7 bases are a match to TRBD2. Germline CDR1 is SGHTA and CDR2 is FQGNSA. V lost 4 bases and J lost 5; bases outside the gene matches: 8. CDR3 size: 15 residues. The CDR3 spells CASSWRGLNDNEQFF. The CDR3 region has the DNA TGTGCCAGCAGCTGGCGGGGGTTGAACGACAATGAGCAGTTCTTC.

The rearrangement links TRBV18 to TRBJ2-1; 7 nucleotides align to TRBD2. The length of the CDR3 is 21 residues. V lost 2 bases, J lost 1 base, and 20 bases stayed unmatched. Looked up from germline, CDR1 is KGHSH and CDR2 is LQKENI. The CDR3: CASSPSWGEREAGSSYNEQFF. In nucleotides, the CDR3 is TGTGCCAGCTCACCATCGTGGGGGGAGCGGGAAGCAGGTTCGTCCTACAATGAGCAGTTCTTC.

This chain links TRBV4-2 with TRBJ1-1; D is perhaps TRBD1 (5 bases). Trimming cost V 0 bases and J 6 bases, with 5 bases left between them. The CDR3 covers 12 residues. Germline CDR1 and CDR2: LGHNA and YNFKEQ. The CDR3 loop is CASSQEGAEAFF. In nucleotides, the CDR3 is TGTGCCAGCAGCCAAGAGGGGGCTGAAGCTTTCTTT.

The chain uses TRBV2 and TRBJ2-5, with TRBD1 identical over 7 bases. Germline CDR1 and CDR2: SNHLY and FYNNEI. V dropped 6 bases and J dropped 5; count of bases not matched to a gene: 12. This CDR3 region has 15 residues. The CDR3 region is CASSERTGWIETQYF. The CDR3 DNA reads as TGTGCCAGCAGCGAACGGACAGGCTGGATTGAGACCCAGTACTTC.

This clone was observed once. This rearrangement joins TRBV30 to TRBJ2-7; 9 bases line up with TRBD1. V shed 5 bases, J shed 5 bases, and the junction held 7 bases outside the gene matches. Germline loops: CDR1 GTSNPN, CDR2 SVGIG (reference sequence). This CDR3 region has 13 residues. The DNA for the CDR3 is TGTGCCTGGGGACAGGGGACAAAAGACGAGCAGTACTTC. It translates to CAWGQGTKDEQYF. Based on the CDR3 plus reference TRBV30 and TRBJ2-7, the full variable domain is SQTIHQWPATLVQPVGSPLSLECTVEGTSNPNLYWYRQAAGRGLQLLFYSVGIGQISSEVPQNLSASRPQDRQFILSSKKLLLSDSGFYLCAWGQGTKDEQYFGPGTRLTVT.